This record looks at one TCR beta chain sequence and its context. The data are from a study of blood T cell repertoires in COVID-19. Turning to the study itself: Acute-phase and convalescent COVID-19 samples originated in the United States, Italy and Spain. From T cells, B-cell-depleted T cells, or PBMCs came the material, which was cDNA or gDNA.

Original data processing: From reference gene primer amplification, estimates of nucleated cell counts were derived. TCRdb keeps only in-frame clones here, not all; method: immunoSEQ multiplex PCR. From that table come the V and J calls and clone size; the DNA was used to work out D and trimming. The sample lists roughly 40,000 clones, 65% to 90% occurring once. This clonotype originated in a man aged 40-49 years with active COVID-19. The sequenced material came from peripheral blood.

CDR3: CAWSEGVYGYTF. DNA of the CDR3: TGTGCCTGGAGCGAGGGGGTCTATGGCTACACCTTC. The chain recombines TRBV30 with TRBJ1-2, with D possibly being TRBD1 (6 bases). From germline, CDR1 is GTSNPN and CDR2 SVGIG (reference sequence). The CDR3 consists of 12 residues. Trimming pared 3 bases from V and 4 bases from J, leaving 9 bases between. The variable domain in full, with the rest retrieved from reference TRBV30 and TRBJ1-2, is SQTIHQWPATLVQPVGSPLSLECTVEGTSNPNLYWYRQAAGRGLQLLFYSVGIGQISSEVPQNLSASRPQDRQFILSSKKLLLSDSGFYLCAWSEGVYGYTFGSGTRLTVV.